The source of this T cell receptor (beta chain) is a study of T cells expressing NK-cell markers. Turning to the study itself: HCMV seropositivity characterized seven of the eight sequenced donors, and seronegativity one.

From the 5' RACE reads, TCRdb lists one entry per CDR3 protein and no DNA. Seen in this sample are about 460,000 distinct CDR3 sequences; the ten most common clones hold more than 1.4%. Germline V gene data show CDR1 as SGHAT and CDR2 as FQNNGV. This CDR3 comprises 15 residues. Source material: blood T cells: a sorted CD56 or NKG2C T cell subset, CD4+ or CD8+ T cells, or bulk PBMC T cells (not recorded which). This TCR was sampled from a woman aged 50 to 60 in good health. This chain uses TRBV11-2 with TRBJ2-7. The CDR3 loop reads CASKPIVGKTYEQYF.